These 9 T cell receptor beta chains share one sample of origin, sequenced in a study of CD8 T cells in Susac syndrome. RNA was extracted with the RNeasy kit, and a quantity of 0.5 to 1 ug was reverse transcribed using random hexamers. TCRdb itself ran the immunoSEQ multiplex PCR reads through MiXCR, one entry per CDR3 protein. This repertoire shows about 300,000 distinct CDR3 sequences, around 89% found once; its top ten account for approximately 0.18%. Sequencing was done on a sample of CD8+ T cells from PBMCs. Every receptor here comes from a human donor with multiple sclerosis.

DNA of the CDR3: TGTGCCAGCAGTTCTGTAGCGGGAGGGGGGACTCATGAGCAGTTCTTC. Its translation is CASSSVAGGGTHEQFF. The chain recombines TRBV27 with TRBJ2-1, with 11 bases matching TRBD2. Looked up from germline, CDR1 is MNHEY and CDR2 is SMNVEV (reference sequence). After removal of 4 bases from V and 8 bases from J, the junction contained 10 bases not matched to a gene. The CDR3 is made up of 16 amino acids.

The chain recombines TRBV5-6 with TRBJ2-1, with unresolved D. The CDR3 extends over 15 amino acids. The germline V gene has CDR1 SGHDT and CDR2 YYEEEE. Trimming took off 1 base at V and 8 bases at J, with 16 bases between the two ends. The CDR3 coding sequence is TGTGCCAGCAGCTTGAGGGCAGGTCGTAAGTATGAGCAGTTCTTC. Translation: CASSLRAGRKYEQFF.

The chain combines TRBV4-3 with TRBJ2-1, with a weak D call TRBD2 (6 bases). In germline, CDR1 is LGHNA, CDR2 YSLEER. CDR3 size: 13 residues. Trimming left V 1 base short and J 11 bases short, with 12 bases between. The CDR3 DNA reads as TGCGCCAGCAGCCAAGGCGGGACCGCTCAGCAGTTCTTC. It translates to CASSQGGTAQQFF.

The rearrangement uses TRBV12-5 and TRBJ1-1, with D tentatively TRBD1 (6 bases). CDR1 LGHNT and CDR2 FRNRAP come from the germline V gene. Trimming took 3 bases from V and 2 from J, leaving 10 bases between them. CDR3 length equals 14 residues. The CDR3 loop is CASGFPGANTEAFF. Here the CDR3 DNA reads TGTGCTAGTGGTTTCCCGGGGGCCAACACTGAAGCTTTCTTT.

The chain joins TRBV6-4 to TRBJ1-4; 12 positions match TRBD1. The V gene end was trimmed by 5 bases and the J gene end by 8 bases; junction bases not matched to a gene: 6. The CDR3 totals 15 residues. CDR1 is MRHNA, CDR2 SNTAGT, per germline. This CDR3 is CASSPGTGGEEKLFF. CDR3 DNA sequence: TGTGCCAGCAGTCCCGGGACAGGGGGCGAAGAAAAACTGTTTTTT.

The chain is built from TRBV27 and TRBJ2-1, with D perhaps TRBD1 or TRBD2 (5 bases each). The germline CDR1 and CDR2 sequences are MNHEY and SMNVEV (reference sequence). Between the trimmed V and J ends, which lost 4 bases and 2 bases, there was a span of 12 bases. The CDR3 is 15 amino acids. CDR3 residues: CASSSGTAAYNEQFF. CDR3 in DNA: TGTGCCAGCAGTTCCGGGACGGCCGCCTACAATGAGCAGTTCTTC.

V and J are TRBV2 and TRBJ2-5, with 14 bases identical to TRBD2. Per germline, CDR1 SNHLY and CDR2 FYNNEI. The V and J ends lost 6 bases and 5 bases, in that order; junction bases with no gene match: 5. CDR3 length: 15 residues. As DNA, the CDR3 is TGTGCCAGCAGGGGGACTAGCGGGAGTCTCGAGACCCAGTACTTC. Amino acid sequence: CASRGTSGSLETQYF.

As DNA, the CDR3 is TGTGCCAGCAGTGAATGGCCCGGGACTACTAACAATGAGCAGTTCTTC. Amino acid sequence: CASSEWPGTTNNEQFF. The chain uses TRBV6-1 and TRBJ2-1, with 7 bases lining up with TRBD2. CDR3 length: 16 residues. Germline CDR1 MNHNS, CDR2 SASEGT. V was clipped by 2 bases and J by 5 bases; unmatched bases: 9.

CDR3 amino acids: CASSPGTSSVVLYEQYF. DNA for the CDR3: TGTGCCAGCAGTCCAGGGACTAGCTCGGTCGTGCTCTACGAGCAGTACTTC. The chain links TRBV27 to TRBJ2-7, with 9 bases identical to TRBD2. This CDR3 is 17 amino acids long. The germline V gene encodes CDR1 MNHEY and CDR2 SMNVEV (reference sequence). The V segment lost 5 bases and the J segment 3 bases; nucleotides outside the gene matches: 14.